The sequence of this T cell receptor (beta chain) was determined in a study of beta chain features in type 1 diabetes. Whole-study results and caveats: The VDJ junctions of type 1 diabetes patients carried fewer insertions and more deletions.

In germline, CDR1 is MNHEY, CDR2 SMNVEV (reference sequence). V lost 6 bases to trimming and J lost 5 bases, with 14 bases between them. The CDR3 has 14 residues. A note on this clone: Its antigen remains unidentified.

The sequenced template was cDNA made from the entire isolated RNA. Only in-frame clones appear in the TCRdb table, and some are missing; sequencing was by immunoSEQ multiplex PCR. The table includes roughly 40,000 clones, approximately 50% detected once. The chain links TRBV27 to TRBJ1-5; the D gene is possibly TRBD1 (6 bases). Sequencing was done on a sample of central memory CD4+ T cells from blood. The source is a woman between 18 and 29 years old in good health. Here the CDR3 DNA reads TGTGCCAGCAGCCGGGACACCGGGCATCAGCCCCAGCATTTT. It yields the protein CASSRDTGHQPQHF.